This TCR beta chain was sequenced during a study of Ad26.COV2.S vaccination and SARS-CoV-2 variants. J lost 4 bases, V lost 4 bases, and 8 bases had no gene match. The germline CDR1 and CDR2 sequences are MDHEN and SYDVKM. This CDR3 has 16 amino acids. Generated by immunoSEQ multiplex PCR, the TCRdb table keeps only in-frame clones and is missing some. The repertoire holds under 550,000 clones, with 75% to 95% as singletons. Treatment indicated: some 20 received Ad26.COV2.S at low or high dose, single or two shots; 5 received placebo; per-sample allocation not given. Samples were taken on day 63 after the first vaccine or placebo injection. An adult of 18-55 years in Boston served as donor.

The receptor was isolated from a person aged 18-65 years who received the Ad26.COV2.S COVID-19 vaccine or a placebo. The specimen was peripheral blood, collected in a trial of Ad26.COV2.S vaccine versus placebo. This chain uses TRBV28 with TRBJ2-3; 10 bases agree with TRBD1. In DNA form, the CDR3 reads TGTGCCAGCAGTTCCGGGACAGGGGAAGGTGCAGATACGCAGTATTTT. Its protein is CASSSGTGEGADTQYF.